This T cell receptor (beta chain) was recovered during a study of blood T cell repertoires in COVID-19. In the source study's methods: Amplification with reference gene primers provided the estimates of nucleated cell counts. Sequencing used immunoSEQ multiplex PCR; TCRdb keeps in-frame clones, though not all of them. V and J calls and clone size are given by that table; D and trimming were obtained from the DNA. The data contain 15,000 to 20,000 clones, 85% to 90% of them singletons. The CDR3 spans 20 residues. The V end lost 5 bases, the J end lost 5 bases, and 33 bases lay between the germline ends. CDR1 LNHNV and CDR2 YYDKDF come from the germline V gene (reference sequence). Seattle's cohort entered during active infection and was followed longitudinally.

Material: peripheral blood. This TCR was recovered from a woman at least 80 years old with COVID-19, enrolled during active disease. The J gene is TRBJ2-5, the V gene TRBV15, with a possible D match to TRBD1 (6 bases). The CDR3, as DNA: TGTGCCACCAGCTACCTATTAGGGCAGGGGTCCGCAAAGGGCCGGGAGACCCAGTACTTC. This codes for CATSYLLGQGSAKGRETQYF.